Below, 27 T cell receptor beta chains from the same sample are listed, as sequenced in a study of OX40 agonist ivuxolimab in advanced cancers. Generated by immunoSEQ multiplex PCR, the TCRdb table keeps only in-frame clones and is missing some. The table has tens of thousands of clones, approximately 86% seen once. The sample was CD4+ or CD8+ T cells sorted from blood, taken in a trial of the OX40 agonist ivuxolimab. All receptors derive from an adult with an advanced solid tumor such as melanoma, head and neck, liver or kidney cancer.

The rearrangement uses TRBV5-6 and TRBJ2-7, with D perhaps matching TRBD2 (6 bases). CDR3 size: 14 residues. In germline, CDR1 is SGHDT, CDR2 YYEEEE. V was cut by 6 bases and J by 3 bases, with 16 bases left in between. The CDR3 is CASTPWGVYYEQYF. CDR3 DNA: TGTGCCAGCACCCCCTGGGGGGTCTACTACGAGCAGTACTTC.

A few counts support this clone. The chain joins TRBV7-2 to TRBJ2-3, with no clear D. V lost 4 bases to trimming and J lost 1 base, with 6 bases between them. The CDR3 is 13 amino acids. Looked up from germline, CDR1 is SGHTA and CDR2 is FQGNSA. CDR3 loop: CASSSDGTDTQYF. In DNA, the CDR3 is TGTGCCAGCAGCTCTGATGGCACAGATACGCAGTATTTT. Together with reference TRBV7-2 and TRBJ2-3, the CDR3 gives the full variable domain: GAGVSQSPSNKVTEKGKDVELRCDPISGHTALYWYRQSLGQGLEFLIYFQGNSAPDKSGLPSDRFSAERTGGSVSTLTIQRTQQEDSAVYLCASSSDGTDTQYFGPGTRLTVL.

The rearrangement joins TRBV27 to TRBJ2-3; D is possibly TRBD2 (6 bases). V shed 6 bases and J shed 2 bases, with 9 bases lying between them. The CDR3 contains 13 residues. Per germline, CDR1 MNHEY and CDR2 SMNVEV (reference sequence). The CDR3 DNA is TGTGCCAGCAGACGGACTAACACAGATACGCAGTATTTT. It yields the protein CASRRTNTDTQYF.

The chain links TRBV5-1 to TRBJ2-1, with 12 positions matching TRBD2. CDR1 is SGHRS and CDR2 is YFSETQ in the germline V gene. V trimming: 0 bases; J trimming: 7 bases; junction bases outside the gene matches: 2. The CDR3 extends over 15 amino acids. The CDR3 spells CASSLGGTSGNEQFF. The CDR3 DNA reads TGCGCCAGCAGCTTGGGGGGGACTAGCGGGAATGAGCAGTTCTTC. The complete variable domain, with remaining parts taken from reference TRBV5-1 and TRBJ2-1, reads KAGVTQTPRYLIKTRGQQVTLSCSPISGHRSVSWYQQTPGQGLQFLFEYFSETQRNKGNFPGRFSGRQFSNSRSEMNVSTLELGDSALYLCASSLGGTSGNEQFFGPGTRLTVL.

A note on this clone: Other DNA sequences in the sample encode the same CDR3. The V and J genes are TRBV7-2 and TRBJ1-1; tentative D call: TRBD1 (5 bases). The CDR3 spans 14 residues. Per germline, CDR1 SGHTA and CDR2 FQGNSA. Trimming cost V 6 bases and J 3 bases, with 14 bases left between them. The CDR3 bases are TGTGCCAGCAGTCAACGGTGGGGGGACACTGAAGCTTTCTTT. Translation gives CASSQRWGDTEAFF. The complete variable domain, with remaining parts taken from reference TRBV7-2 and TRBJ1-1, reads GAGVSQSPSNKVTEKGKDVELRCDPISGHTALYWYRQSLGQGLEFLIYFQGNSAPDKSGLPSDRFSAERTGGSVSTLTIQRTQQEDSAVYLCASSQRWGDTEAFFGQGTRLTVV.

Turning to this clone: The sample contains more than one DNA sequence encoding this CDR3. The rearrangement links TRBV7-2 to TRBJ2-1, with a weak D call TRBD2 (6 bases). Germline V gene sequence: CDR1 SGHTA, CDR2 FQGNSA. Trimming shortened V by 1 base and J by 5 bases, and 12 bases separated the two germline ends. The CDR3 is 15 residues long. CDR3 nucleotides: TGTGCCAGCAGCTTAGGAGGGGCGGGAAACAATGAGCAGTTCTTC. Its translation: CASSLGGAGNNEQFF.

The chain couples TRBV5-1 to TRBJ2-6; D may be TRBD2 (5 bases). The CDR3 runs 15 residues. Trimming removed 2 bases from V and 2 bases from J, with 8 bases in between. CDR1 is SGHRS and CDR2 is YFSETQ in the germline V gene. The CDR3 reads CASSLYGAGANVLTF. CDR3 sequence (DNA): TGCGCCAGCAGCTTATACGGGGCTGGGGCCAACGTCCTGACTTTC.

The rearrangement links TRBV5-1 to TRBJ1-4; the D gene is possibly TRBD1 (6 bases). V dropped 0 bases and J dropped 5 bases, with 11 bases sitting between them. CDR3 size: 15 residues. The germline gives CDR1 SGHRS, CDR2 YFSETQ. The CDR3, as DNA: TGCGCCAGCAGCTTGGGGACAGAAGGGAATGAAAAACTGTTTTTT. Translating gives CASSLGTEGNEKLFF.

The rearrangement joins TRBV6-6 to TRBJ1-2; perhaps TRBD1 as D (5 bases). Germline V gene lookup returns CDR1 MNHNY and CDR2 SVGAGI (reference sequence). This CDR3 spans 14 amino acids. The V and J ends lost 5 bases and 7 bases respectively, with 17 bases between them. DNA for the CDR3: TGTGCCAGCAGTGGCCTGGGGGGTGTAAGTGGCTACACCTTC. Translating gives CASSGLGGVSGYTF.

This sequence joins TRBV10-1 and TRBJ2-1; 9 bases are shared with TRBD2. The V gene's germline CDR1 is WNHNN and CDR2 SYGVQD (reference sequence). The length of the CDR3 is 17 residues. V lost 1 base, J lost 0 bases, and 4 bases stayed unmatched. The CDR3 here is CASSECGGASSYNEQFF. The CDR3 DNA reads TGCGCCAGCAGTGAGTGCGGGGGGGCGAGCTCCTACAATGAGCAGTTCTTC.

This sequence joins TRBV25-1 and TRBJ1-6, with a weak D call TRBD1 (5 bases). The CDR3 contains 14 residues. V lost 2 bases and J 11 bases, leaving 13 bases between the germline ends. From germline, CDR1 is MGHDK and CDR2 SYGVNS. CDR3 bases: TGTGCCAGCAGTGAAGAGGGACCAATTGCACCCCTCCACTTT. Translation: CASSEEGPIAPLHF.

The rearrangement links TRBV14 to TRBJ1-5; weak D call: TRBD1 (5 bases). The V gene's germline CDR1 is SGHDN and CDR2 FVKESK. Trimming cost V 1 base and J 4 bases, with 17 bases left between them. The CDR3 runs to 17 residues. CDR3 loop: CASSQVRTANRNQPQHF. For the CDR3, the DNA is TGTGCCAGCAGCCAAGTCAGGACCGCCAACAGGAATCAGCCCCAGCATTTT.

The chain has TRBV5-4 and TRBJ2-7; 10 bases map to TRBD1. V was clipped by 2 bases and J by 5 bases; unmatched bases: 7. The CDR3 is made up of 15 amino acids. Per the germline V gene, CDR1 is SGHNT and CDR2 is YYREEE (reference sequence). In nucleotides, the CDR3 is TGTGCCAGCAGCTTACCGGGACAGGGGAGCCACGAGCAGTACTTC. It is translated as CASSLPGQGSHEQYF.

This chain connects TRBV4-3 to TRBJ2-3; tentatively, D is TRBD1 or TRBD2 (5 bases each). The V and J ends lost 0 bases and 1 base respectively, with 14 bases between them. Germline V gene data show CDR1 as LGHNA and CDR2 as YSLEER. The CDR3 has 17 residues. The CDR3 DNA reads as TGCGCCAGCAGCCAAGATCGGGGCAAGTCCGGCACAGATACGCAGTATTTT. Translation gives CASSQDRGKSGTDTQYF.

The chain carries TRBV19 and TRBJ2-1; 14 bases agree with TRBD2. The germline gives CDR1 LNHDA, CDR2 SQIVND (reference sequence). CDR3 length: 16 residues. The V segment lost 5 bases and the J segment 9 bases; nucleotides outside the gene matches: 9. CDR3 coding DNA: TGTGCCAGTAGTCCAGGGACTAGCGGGAGCAGGGGTGAGCAGTTCTTC. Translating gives CASSPGTSGSRGEQFF.

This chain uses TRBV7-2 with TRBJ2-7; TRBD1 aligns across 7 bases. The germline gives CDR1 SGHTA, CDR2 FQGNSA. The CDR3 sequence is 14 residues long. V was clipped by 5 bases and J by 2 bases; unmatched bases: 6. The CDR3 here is CASSRGQRTYEQYF. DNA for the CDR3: TGTGCCAGCAGCCGGGGACAGCGCACCTACGAGCAGTACTTC.

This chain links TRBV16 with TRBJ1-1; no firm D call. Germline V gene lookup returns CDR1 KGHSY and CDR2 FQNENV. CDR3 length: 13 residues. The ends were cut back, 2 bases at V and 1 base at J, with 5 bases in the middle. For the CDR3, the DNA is TGTGCCAGCAGCCAAGACCCGAACACTGAAGCTTTCTTT. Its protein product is CASSQDPNTEAFF.

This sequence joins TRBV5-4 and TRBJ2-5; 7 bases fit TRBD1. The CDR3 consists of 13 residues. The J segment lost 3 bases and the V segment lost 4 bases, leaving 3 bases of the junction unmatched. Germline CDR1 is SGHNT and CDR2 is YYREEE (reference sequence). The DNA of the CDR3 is TGTGCCAGCAGCCAAGACAGGGAAGAGACCCAGTACTTC. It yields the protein CASSQDREETQYF.

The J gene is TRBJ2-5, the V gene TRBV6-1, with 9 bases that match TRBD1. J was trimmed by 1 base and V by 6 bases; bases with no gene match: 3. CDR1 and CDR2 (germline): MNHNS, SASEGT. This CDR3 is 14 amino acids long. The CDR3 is CASRNRGLQETQYF. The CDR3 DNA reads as TGTGCCAGCAGGAACAGGGGGCTCCAAGAGACCCAGTACTTC.

CDR3 amino acids: CASQTSWVADTQYF. For the CDR3, the DNA is TGTGCCAGCCAAACTAGTTGGGTCGCTGATACGCAGTATTTT. The chain carries TRBV11-2 and TRBJ2-3, with D perhaps matching TRBD2 (5 bases). Looked up from germline, CDR1 is SGHAT and CDR2 is FQNNGV. V gave up 8 bases and J gave up 6 bases, with 18 bases separating them. The CDR3 spans 14 residues.

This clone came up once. The CDR3 sequence is CASSPNRAHNEQFF. The CDR3 DNA reads as TGTGCCAGCAGCCCCAACAGGGCCCACAATGAGCAGTTCTTC. The chain uses TRBV11-3 and TRBJ2-1; possibly TRBD1 for D (6 bases). The germline V gene encodes CDR1 SGHNT and CDR2 YENEEA. The CDR3 runs to 14 residues. V was pared by 5 bases and J by 5 bases, with 13 bases between.

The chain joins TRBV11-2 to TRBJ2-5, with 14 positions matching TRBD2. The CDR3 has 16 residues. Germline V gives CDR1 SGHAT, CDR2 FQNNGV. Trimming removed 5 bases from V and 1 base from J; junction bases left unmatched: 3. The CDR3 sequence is CASSLGLAGGQETQYF. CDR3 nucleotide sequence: TGTGCCAGCAGCCTCGGACTAGCGGGGGGCCAAGAGACCCAGTACTTC.

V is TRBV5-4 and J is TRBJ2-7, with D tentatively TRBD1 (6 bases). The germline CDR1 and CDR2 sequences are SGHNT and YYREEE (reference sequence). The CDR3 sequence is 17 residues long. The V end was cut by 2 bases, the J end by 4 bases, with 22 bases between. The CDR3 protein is CASSFRGTSKAFYEQYF. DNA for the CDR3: TGTGCCAGCAGCTTTAGAGGGACAAGCAAAGCTTTTTACGAGCAGTACTTC. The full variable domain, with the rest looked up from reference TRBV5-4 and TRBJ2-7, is ETGVTQSPTHLIKTRGQQVTLRCSSQSGHNTVSWYQQALGQGPQFIFQYYREEENGRGNFPPRFSGLQFPNYSSELNVNALELDDSALYLCASSFRGTSKAFYEQYFGPGTRLTVT.

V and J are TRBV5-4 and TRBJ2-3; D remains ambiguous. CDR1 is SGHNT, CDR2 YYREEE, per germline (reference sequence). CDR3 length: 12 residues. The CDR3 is CAAGLDTDTQYF. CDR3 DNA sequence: TGTGCTGCTGGGTTGGACACAGATACGCAGTATTTT.

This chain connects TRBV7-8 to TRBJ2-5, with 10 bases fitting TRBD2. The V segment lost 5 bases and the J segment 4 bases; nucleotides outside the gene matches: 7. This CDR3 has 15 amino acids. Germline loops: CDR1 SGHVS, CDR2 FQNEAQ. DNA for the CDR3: TGTGCCAGCAGCCATAGGACTAGCGGAACAGAGACCCAGTACTTC. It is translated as CASSHRTSGTETQYF.

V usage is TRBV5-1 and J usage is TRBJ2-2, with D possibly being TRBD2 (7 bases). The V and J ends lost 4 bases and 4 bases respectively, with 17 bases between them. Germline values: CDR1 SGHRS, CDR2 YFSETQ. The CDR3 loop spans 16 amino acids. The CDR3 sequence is CASSPLGASGTGELFF. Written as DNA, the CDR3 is TGCGCCAGCAGCCCGTTGGGGGCTAGCGGCACCGGGGAGCTGTTTTTT. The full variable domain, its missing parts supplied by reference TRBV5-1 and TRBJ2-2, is KAGVTQTPRYLIKTRGQQVTLSCSPISGHRSVSWYQQTPGQGLQFLFEYFSETQRNKGNFPGRFSGRQFSNSRSEMNVSTLELGDSALYLCASSPLGASGTGELFFGEGSRLTVL.

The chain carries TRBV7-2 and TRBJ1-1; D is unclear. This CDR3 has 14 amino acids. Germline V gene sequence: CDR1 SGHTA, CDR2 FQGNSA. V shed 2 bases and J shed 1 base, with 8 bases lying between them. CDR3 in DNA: TGTGCCAGCAGCTTATATTCCAGGAACACTGAAGCTTTCTTT. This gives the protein CASSLYSRNTEAFF.